This TCR beta chain was profiled in a study of blood T cells in healthy people across ages. This clonotype has a handful of counts. Alongside a J-beta primer mix, a sample-barcoded 5' primer served in a second PCR lasting about 7 to 11 cycles. MiXCR, applied by TCRdb to the 5' RACE reads, yields one record per CDR3 protein. The table lists 1.4 million to 1.5 million distinct CDR3 sequences, 40% to 50% of them singletons. Specimen: blood. The TCR was taken from a woman between 18 and 29 years old in good health.

This CDR3 reads CASSRDPGSYEQYF. For the CDR3, the DNA is TGTGCCAGCAGTCGGGACCCAGGGAGTTACGAGCAGTACTTC. This sequence joins TRBV27 and TRBJ2-7; D possibly matches TRBD1 or TRBD2 (5 bases each). V lost 5 bases, J lost 4 bases, and 15 bases lay in between. CDR3 length equals 14 residues. In germline, CDR1 is MNHEY, CDR2 SMNVEV (reference sequence).